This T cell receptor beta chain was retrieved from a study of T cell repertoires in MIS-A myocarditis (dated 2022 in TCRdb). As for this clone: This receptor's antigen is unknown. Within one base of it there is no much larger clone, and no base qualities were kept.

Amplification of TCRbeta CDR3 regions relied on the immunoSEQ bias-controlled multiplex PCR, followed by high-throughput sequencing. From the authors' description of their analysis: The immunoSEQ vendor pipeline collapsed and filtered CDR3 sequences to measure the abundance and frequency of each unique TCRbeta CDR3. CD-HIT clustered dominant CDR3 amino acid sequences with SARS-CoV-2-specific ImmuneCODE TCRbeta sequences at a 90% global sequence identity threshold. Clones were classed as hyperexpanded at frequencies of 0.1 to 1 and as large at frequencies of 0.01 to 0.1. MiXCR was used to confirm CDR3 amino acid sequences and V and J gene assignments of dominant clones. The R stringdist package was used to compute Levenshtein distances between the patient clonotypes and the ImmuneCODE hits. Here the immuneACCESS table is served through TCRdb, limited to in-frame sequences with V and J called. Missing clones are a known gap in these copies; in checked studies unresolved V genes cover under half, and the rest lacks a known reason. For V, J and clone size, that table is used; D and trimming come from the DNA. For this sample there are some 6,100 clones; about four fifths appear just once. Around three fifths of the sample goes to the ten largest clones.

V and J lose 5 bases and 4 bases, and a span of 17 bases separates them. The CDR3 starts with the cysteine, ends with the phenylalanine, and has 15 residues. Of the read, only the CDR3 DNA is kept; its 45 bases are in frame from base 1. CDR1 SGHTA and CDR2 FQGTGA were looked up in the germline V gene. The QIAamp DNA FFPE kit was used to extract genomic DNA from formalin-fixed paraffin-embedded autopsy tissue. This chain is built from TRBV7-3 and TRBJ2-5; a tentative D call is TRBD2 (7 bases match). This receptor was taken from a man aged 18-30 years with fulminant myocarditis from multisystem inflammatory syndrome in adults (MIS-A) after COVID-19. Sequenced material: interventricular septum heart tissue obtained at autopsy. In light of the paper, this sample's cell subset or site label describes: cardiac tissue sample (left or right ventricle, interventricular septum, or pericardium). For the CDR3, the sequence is CASSRQGGGLETQYF. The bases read TGTGCCAGCAGCCGACAAGGGGGAGGGCTAGAGACCCAGTACTTC.